What follows is one TCR beta chain and its context. What it binds is not known. Germline V gene data show CDR1 as KGHDR and CDR2 as SFDVKD. This CDR3 spans 14 amino acids. For the second PCR, which ran for about 7 to 11 cycles, a sample-barcoded 5' primer and a J-beta primer mix were used. TCRdb re-called the 5' RACE reads through MiXCR, storing one row per CDR3 protein. The sample includes some 690,000 distinct CDR3 sequences, about a fifth of them seen just once. This sample was included in a study of blood T cells in healthy people across ages. The study, taken as a whole, reports: Conclusively comparing naive with antigen-experienced cells was impossible with unsorted PBMCs. Observed TCR beta diversity showed a strong correlation with the percentage of naive T cells as measured by flow cytometry.

Isolating PBMCs gave at least 6.5 million of these cells per sample. Sample: blood. J is TRBJ2-1 and V is TRBV24-1, with a tentative D call TRBD1 (6 bases). The better agreement between TRBJ2-5 and the DNA end casts doubt on the J call. This receptor was identified in a man between 70 and 80 years old in good health. CDR3 nucleotide sequence: TGTGCCACCAGTGACCGCACACACAGGGAAACCCAGTACTTC. Protein: CATSDRTHRETQYF.